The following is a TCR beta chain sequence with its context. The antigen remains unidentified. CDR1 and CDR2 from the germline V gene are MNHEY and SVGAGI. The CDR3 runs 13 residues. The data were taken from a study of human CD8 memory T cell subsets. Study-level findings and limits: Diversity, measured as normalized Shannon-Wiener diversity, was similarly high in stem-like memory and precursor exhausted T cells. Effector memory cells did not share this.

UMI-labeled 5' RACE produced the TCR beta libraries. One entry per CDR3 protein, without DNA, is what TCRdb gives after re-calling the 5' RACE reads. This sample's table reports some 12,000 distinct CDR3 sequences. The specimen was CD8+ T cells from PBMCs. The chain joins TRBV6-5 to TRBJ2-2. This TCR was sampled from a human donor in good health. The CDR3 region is CASSLVRTGELFF.